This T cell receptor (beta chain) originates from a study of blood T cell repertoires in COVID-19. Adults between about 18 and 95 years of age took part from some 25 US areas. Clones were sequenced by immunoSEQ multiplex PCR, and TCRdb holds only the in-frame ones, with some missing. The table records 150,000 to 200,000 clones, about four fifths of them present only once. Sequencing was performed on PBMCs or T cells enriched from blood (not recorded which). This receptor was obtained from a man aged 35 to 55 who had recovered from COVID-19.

Written as DNA, the CDR3 is TGTGCCAGCAGCCTAACAGCTAACTATGGCTACACCTTC. Amino acids: CASSLTANYGYTF. V is TRBV3-1 (or the pseudogene TRBV3-2) and J is TRBJ1-2; no firm D call. The V end was cut by 4 bases, the J end by 0 bases, with 6 bases between. Looked up from germline, CDR1 is LGHDT and CDR2 is YNNKEL (reference sequence). The CDR3 is made up of 13 amino acids.